What follows is one T cell receptor (beta chain) and its context. Authors' processing steps: Counts of nucleated cells, estimated from reference gene primer amplification, were obtained. Clones were read by immunoSEQ multiplex PCR, and TCRdb kept only the in-frame ones, dropping some. The V and J calls and clone size are taken from that table; D and trimming were inferred from the DNA. The table records 150,000 or so clones, about 85% of them present only once. This entry comes from a study of blood T cell repertoires in COVID-19. As for the study in general: Samples came from the United States, Italy and Spain, spanning acute and convalescent COVID-19. PBMCs, B-cell-depleted T cells, or T cells were the source of the cDNA or gDNA that made up the material.

This CDR3 is 16 amino acids long. In germline, CDR1 is SGHAT, CDR2 FQNNGV. Trimming removed 0 bases from V and 1 base from J, with 12 bases in between. Sequencing was carried out using peripheral blood. The origin of this receptor is a woman in her 70s with acute or convalescent COVID-19. The V gene is TRBV11-2, the J gene TRBJ1-2, with unresolved D. The CDR3 DNA sequence: TGTGCCAGCAGCTTAGAAGCGGCAGAACTTAACTATGGCTACACCTTC. As protein: CASSLEAAELNYGYTF.